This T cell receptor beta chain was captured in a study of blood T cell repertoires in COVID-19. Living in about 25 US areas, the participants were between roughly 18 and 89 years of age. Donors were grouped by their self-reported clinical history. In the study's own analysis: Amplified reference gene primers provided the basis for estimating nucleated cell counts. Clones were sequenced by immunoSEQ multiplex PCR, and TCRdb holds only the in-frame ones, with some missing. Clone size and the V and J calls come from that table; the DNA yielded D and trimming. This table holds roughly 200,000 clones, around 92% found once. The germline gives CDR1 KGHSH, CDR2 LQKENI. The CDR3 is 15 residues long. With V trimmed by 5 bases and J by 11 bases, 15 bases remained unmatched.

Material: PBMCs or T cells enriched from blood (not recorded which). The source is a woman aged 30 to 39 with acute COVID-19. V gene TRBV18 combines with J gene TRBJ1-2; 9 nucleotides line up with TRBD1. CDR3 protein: CASSLAGTGNMRYTF. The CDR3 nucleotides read TGTGCCAGCTCATTGGCCGGGACAGGGAATATGAGGTACACCTTC.